This T cell receptor (beta chain) was captured in a study of blood T cell repertoires in COVID-19. The V segment lost 5 bases and the J segment 7 bases; nucleotides outside the gene matches: 7. The CDR3 is 14 residues long. Germline loops: CDR1 SGHTS, CDR2 YDEGEE. Original processing notes: Amplification of reference gene primers provided the estimated nucleated cell counts. Repertoires were generated with immunoSEQ multiplex PCR, while TCRdb's copy carries only in-frame clones and drops some. That table supplies the V and J calls and clone size; D and trimming were determined from the DNA. The sample gives 70,000 or so clones, more than 75% of which show up once; about 17% is in the top ten. This clone was seen more than once but under ten times.

This clonotype was sampled from a man aged 40-49 years with COVID-19, enrolled during active disease. The sequencing sample was made of peripheral blood. This chain joins TRBV5-8 and TRBJ2-1; 9 bases align to TRBD2. The DNA of the CDR3 is TGTGCCAGCAGGGGCAGCGGGGGGCCTAATGAGCAGTTCTTC. It codes for CASRGSGGPNEQFF.